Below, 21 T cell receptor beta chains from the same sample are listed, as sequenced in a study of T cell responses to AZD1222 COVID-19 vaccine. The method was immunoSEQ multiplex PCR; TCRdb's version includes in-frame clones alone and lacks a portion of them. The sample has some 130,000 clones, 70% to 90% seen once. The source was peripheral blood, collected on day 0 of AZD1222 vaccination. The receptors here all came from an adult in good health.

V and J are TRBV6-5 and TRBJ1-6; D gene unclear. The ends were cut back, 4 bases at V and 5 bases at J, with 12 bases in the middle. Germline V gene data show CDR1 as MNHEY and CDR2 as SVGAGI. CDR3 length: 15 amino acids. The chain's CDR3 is CASSLGVTDNSPLHF. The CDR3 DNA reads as TGTGCCAGCAGTTTGGGTGTCACTGATAATTCACCCCTCCACTTT.

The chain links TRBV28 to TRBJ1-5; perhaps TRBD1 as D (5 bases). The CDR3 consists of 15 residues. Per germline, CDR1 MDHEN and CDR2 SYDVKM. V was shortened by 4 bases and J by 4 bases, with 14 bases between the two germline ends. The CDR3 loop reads CASSSSGTANQPQHF. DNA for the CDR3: TGTGCCAGCAGTTCTTCCGGGACGGCGAATCAGCCCCAGCATTTT.

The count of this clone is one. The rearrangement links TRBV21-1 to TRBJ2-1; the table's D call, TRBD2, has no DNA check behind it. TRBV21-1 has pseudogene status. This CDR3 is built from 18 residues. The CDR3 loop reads CASSKGWIGSGSDNEQFF. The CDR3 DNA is TGTGCCAGCAGCAAAGGGTGGATAGGGAGCGGGAGCGACAATGAGCAGTTCTTC.

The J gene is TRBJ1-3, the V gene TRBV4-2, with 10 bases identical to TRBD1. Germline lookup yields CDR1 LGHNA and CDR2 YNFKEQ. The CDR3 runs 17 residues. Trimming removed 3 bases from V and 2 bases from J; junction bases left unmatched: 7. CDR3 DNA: TGTGCCAGCAGCCAGAAGGGACAGGGGTTAACTGGAAACACCATATATTTT. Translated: CASSQKGQGLTGNTIYF.

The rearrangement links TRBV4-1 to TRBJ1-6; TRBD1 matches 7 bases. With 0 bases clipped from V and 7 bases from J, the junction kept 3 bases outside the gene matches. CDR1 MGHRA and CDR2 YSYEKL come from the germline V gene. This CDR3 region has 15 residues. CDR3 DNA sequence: TGCGCCAGCAGCCAAGAGGAACAGGGGAATTCACCCCTCCACTTT. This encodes CASSQEEQGNSPLHF.

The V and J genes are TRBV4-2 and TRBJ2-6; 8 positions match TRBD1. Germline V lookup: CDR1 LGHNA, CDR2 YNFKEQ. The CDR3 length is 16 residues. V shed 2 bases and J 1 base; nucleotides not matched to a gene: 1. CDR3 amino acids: CASSQQGASGANVLTF. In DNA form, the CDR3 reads TGTGCCAGCAGCCAACAGGGGGCGTCTGGGGCCAACGTCCTGACTTTC.

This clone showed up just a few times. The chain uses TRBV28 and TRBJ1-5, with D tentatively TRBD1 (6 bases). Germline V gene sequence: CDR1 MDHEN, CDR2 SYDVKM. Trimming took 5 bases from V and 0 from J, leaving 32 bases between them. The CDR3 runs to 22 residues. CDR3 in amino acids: CASSPPPITGTRSLYSNQPQHF. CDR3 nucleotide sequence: TGTGCCAGCAGTCCTCCCCCGATAACCGGGACACGGTCCCTCTATAGCAATCAGCCCCAGCATTTT.

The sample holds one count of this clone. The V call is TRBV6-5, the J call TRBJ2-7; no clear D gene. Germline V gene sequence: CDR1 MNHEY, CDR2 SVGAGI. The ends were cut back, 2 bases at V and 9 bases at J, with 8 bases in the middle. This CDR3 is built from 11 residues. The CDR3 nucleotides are TGTGCCAGCAGTTACCCCTTTGTGCAGTACTTC. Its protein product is CASSYPFVQYF.

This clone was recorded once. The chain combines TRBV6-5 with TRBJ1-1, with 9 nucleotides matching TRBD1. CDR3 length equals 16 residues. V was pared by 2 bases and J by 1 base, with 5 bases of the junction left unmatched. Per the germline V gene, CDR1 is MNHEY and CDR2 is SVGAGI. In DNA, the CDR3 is TGTGCCAGCAGTTACGGGACAGGGATTACGAACACTGAAGCTTTCTTT. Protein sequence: CASSYGTGITNTEAFF.

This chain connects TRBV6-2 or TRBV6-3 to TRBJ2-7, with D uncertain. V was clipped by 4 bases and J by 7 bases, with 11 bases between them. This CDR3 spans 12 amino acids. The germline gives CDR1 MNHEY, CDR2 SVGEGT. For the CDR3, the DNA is TGTGCCAGCAGTTCCTCTTCCCGGGAGCAGTACTTC. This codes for CASSSSSREQYF.

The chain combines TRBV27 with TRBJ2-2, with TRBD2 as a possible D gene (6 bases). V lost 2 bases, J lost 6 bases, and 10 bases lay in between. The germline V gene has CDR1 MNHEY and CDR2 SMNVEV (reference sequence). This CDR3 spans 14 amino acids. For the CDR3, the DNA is TGTGCCAGCAGTTTAGGAGGGAGAGCCGGGGAGCTGTTTTTT. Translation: CASSLGGRAGELFF.

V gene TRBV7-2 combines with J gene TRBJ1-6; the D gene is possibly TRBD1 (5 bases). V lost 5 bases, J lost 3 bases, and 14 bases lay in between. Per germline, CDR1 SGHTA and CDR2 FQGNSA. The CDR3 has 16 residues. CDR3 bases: TGTGCCAGCAGCCTTACTCAGGGAAACTATAATTCACCCCTCCACTTT. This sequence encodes CASSLTQGNYNSPLHF. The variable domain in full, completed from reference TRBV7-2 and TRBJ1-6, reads GAGVSQSPSNKVTEKGKDVELRCDPISGHTALYWYRQSLGQGLEFLIYFQGNSAPDKSGLPSDRFSAERTGGSVSTLTIQRTQQEDSAVYLCASSLTQGNYNSPLHFGNGTRLTVT.

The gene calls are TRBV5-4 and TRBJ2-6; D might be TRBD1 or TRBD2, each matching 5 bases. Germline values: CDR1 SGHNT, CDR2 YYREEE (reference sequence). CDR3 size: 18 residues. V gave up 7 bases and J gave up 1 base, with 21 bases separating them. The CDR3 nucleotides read TGTGCCAGCCAGACCCGGGACCCCCGAGGGTCTGGGGCCAACGTCCTGACTTTC. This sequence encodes CASQTRDPRGSGANVLTF.

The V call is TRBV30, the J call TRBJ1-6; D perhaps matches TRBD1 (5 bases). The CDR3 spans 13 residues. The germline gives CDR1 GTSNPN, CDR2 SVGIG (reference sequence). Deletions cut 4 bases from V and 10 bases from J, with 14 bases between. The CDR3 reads CAWTMGRNSPLHF. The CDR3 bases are TGTGCCTGGACGATGGGACGTAACTCACCCCTCCACTTT.

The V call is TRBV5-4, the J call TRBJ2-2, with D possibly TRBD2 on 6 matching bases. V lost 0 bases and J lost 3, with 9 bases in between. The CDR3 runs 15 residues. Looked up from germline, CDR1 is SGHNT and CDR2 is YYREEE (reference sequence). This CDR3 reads CASSLVWGDTGELFF. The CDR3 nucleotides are TGTGCCAGCAGCTTGGTGTGGGGGGACACCGGGGAGCTGTTTTTT.

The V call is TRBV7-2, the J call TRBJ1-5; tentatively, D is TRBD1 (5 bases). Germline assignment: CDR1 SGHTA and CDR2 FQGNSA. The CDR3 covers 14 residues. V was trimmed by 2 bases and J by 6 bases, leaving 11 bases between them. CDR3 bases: TGTGCCAGCAGCTTAAAGGGGTTAGTTCAGCCCCAGCATTTT. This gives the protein CASSLKGLVQPQHF.

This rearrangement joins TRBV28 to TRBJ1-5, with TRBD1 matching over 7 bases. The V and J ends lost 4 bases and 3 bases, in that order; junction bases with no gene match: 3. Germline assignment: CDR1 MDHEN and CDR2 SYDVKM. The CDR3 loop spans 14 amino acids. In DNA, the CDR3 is TGTGCCAGCAGTTACAGGGGATCCAATCAGCCCCAGCATTTT. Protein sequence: CASSYRGSNQPQHF.

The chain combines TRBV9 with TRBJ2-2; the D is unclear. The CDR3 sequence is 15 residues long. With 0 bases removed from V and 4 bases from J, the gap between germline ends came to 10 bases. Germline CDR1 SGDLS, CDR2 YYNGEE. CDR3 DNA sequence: TGTGCCAGCAGCGTAGATTCAAGAGGCACCGGGGAGCTGTTTTTT. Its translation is CASSVDSRGTGELFF.

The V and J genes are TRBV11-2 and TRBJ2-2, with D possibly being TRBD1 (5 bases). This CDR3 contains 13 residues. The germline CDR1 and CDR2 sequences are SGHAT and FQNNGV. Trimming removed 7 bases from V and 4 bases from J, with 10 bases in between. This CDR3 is CASTQGVTGELFF. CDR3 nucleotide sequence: TGTGCCAGCACTCAGGGTGTCACCGGGGAGCTGTTTTTT.

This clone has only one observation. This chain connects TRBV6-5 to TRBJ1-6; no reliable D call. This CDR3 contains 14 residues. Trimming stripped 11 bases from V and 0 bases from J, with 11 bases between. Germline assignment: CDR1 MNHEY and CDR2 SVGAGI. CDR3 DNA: TGTGCCTCCCACCCCAGCTCCTATAATTCACCCCTCCACTTT. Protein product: CASHPSSYNSPLHF.

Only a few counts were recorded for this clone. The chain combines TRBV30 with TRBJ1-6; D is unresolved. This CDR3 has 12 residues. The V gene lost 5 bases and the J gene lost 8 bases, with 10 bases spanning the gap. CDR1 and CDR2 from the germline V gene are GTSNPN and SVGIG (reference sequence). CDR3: CAWAIRDSPLHF. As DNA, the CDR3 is TGTGCCTGGGCAATCCGGGATTCACCCCTCCACTTT.